The entry that follows covers one TCR beta chain sequence. This entry comes from a study of blood T cell repertoires in COVID-19. Repertoires were generated with immunoSEQ multiplex PCR, while TCRdb's copy carries only in-frame clones and drops some. The top ten hold roughly 5.6% of the sample, which has approximately 150,000 clones, around four fifths seen once. Sequencing was carried out using PBMCs or T cells enriched from blood (not recorded which). The source is a man between 65 and 85 years old who had been exposed to COVID-19.

The CDR3: CASSVYLHSNTGELFF. The CDR3 nucleotides read TGTGCCAGCAGCGTGTATCTCCACAGTAACACCGGGGAGCTGTTTTTT. V is TRBV9 and J is TRBJ2-2; D unclear. Germline CDR1 and CDR2: SGDLS and YYNGEE. Trimming cost V 2 bases and J 2 bases, with 13 bases left between them. The CDR3 runs 16 residues.